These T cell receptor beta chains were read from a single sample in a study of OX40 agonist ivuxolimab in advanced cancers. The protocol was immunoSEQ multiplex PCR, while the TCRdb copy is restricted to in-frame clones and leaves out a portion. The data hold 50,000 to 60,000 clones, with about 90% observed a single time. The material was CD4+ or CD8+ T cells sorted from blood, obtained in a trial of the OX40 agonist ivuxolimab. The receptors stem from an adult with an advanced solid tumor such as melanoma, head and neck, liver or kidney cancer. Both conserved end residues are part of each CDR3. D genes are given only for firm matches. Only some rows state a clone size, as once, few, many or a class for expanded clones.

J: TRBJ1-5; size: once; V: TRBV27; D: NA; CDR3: CASSLNNGGNQPQHF; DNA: TGTGCCAGCAGTTTAAATAATGGGGGCAATCAGCCCCAGCATTTT
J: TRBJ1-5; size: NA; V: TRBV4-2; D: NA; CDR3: CASSPQGYSNQPQHF; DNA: TGTGCCAGCAGCCCTCAGGGTTATAGCAATCAGCCCCAGCATTTT
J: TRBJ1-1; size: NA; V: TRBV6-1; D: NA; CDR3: CASKWDTEAFF; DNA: TGTGCCAGCAAATGGGACACTGAAGCTTTCTTT
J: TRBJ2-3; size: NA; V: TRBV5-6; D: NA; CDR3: CASSLVETRTDTQYF; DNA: TGTGCCAGCAGCTTGGTGGAGACCAGGACAGATACGCAGTATTTT
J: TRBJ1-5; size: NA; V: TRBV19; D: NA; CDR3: CASSGRQAYQPQHF; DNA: TGTGCCAGTAGTGGGCGGCAGGCCTATCAGCCCCAGCATTTT
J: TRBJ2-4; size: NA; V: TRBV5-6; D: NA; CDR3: CASSLIREHYRGGNIQYF; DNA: TGTGCCAGCAGCTTAATACGGGAGCATTACCGAGGCGGTAATATTCAGTACTTC
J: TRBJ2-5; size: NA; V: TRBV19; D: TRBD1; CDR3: CASGDRERETQYF; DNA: TGTGCCAGTGGAGACAGGGAGAGGGAGACCCAGTACTTC
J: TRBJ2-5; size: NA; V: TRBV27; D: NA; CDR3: CASSRHGSETQYF; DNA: TGTGCCAGCAGTCGGCACGGGAGTGAGACCCAGTACTTC
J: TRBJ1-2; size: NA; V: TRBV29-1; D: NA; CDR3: CSVQKSRDGNYGYTF; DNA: TGCAGCGTCCAGAAGTCCCGGGACGGGAACTATGGCTACACCTTC
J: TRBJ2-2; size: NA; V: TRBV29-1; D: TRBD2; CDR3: CSGGGLNTGELFF; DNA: TGCAGTGGCGGGGGACTGAACACCGGGGAGCTGTTTTTT
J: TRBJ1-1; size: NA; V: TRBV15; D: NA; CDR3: CATSRAWGGNTEAFF; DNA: TGTGCCACCAGCAGAGCCTGGGGAGGGAACACTGAAGCTTTCTTT
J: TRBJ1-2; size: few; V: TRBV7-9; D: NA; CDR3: CASSPPTVGYGYTF; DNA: TGTGCCAGCAGCCCTCCAACGGTGGGCTATGGCTACACCTTC
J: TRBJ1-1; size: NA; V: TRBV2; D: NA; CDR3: CASNRGLNTEAFF; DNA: TGTGCCAGCAACCGGGGATTGAACACTGAAGCTTTCTTT
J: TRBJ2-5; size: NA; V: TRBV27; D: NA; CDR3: CASSPQGQETQYF; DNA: TGTGCCAGCAGCCCCCAGGGGCAAGAGACCCAGTACTTC
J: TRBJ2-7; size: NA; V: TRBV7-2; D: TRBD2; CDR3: CASSLVGTSGSREQYF; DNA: TGTGCCAGCAGCTTAGTGGGGACTAGCGGGAGTCGGGAGCAGTACTTC
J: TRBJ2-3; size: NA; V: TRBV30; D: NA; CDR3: CASELKESTDTQYF; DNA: TGTGCCTCAGAATTGAAAGAAAGCACAGATACGCAGTATTTT
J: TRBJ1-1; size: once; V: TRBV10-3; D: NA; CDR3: CAITIDPIDMNTEAFF; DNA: TGTGCCATCACCATAGACCCAATCGATATGAACACTGAAGCTTTCTTT
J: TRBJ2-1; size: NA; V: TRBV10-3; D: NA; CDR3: CAIKDSGSYNEQFF; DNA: TGTGCCATCAAGGATAGCGGCTCCTACAATGAGCAGTTCTTC
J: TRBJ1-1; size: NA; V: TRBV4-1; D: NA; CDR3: CASSQDQTPRRTEAFF; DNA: TGCGCCAGCAGCCAAGATCAGACACCCAGGAGGACTGAAGCTTTCTTT
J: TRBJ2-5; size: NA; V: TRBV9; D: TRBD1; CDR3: CASGRPGGMETQYF; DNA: TGTGCCAGCGGCCGGCCAGGGGGTATGGAGACCCAGTACTTC
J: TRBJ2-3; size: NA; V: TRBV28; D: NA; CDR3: CASSSKGSPLADTQYF; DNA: TGTGCCAGCAGTTCGAAGGGGTCCCCCTTAGCAGATACGCAGTATTTT
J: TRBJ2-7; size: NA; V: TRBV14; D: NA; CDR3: CASSLYGSSYEQYF; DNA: TGTGCCAGCAGCCTATATGGGTCCTCCTACGAGCAGTACTTC
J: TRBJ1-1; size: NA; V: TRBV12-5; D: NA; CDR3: CASGRGLDTEAFF; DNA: TGTGCTAGTGGTCGGGGCCTCGACACTGAAGCTTTCTTT
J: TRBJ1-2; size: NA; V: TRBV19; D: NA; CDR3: CASSLQGVLNYGYTF; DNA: TGTGCCAGTAGTCTACAGGGTGTGCTAAACTATGGCTACACCTTC
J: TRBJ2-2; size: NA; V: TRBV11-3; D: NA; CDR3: CASSLTRTAGELFF; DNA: TGTGCCAGCAGCTTGACCCGGACGGCCGGGGAGCTGTTTTTT
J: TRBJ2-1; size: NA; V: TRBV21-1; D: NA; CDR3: CASSRGTGEGRHEQFF; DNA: TGTGCCAGCAGCCGCGGGACAGGGGAAGGAAGGCATGAGCAGTTCTTC
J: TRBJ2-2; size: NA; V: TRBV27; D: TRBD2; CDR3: CASSFRMGLAGPVTGELFF; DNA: TGTGCCAGCAGTTTTCGAATGGGACTAGCGGGACCAGTCACCGGGGAGCTGTTTTTT
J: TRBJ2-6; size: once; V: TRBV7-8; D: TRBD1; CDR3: CASSLGWGQGTMGANVLTF; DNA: TGTGCCAGCAGCTTAGGGTGGGGACAGGGGACGATGGGGGCCAACGTCCTGACTTTC
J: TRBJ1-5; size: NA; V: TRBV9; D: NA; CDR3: CASSVDIDQPQHF; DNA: TGTGCCAGCAGCGTAGACATAGATCAGCCCCAGCATTTT
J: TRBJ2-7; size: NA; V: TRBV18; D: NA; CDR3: CASFKSSPYEQYF; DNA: TGTGCCAGCTTTAAATCTTCCCCCTACGAGCAGTACTTC
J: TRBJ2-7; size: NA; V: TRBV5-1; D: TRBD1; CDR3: CASSLGQGSYEQYF; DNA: TGCGCCAGCAGCTTGGGACAGGGTTCCTACGAGCAGTACTTC
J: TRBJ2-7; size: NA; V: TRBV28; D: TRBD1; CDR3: CASSLSGTGGREQYF; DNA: TGTGCCAGCAGTTTAAGCGGGACAGGGGGTCGCGAGCAGTACTTC
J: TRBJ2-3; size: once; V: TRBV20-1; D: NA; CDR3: CSGGWIDTQYF; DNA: TGCAGTGGCGGCTGGATAGATACGCAGTATTTT
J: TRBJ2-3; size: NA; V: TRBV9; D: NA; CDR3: CASSADVRVSTDTQYF; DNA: TGTGCCAGCAGCGCTGATGTTCGTGTAAGCACAGATACGCAGTATTTT
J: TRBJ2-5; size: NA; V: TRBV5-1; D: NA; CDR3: CASSGVPQETQYF; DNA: TGCGCCAGCTCGGGGGTTCCCCAAGAGACCCAGTACTTC
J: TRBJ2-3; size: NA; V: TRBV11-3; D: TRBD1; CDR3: CASSLGGQITDTQYF; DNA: TGTGCCAGCAGCTTAGGGGGACAGATTACAGATACGCAGTATTTT
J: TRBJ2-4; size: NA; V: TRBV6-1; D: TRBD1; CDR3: CASREPGQGANIQYF; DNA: TGTGCCAGCAGGGAACCGGGACAGGGGGCAAACATTCAGTACTTC
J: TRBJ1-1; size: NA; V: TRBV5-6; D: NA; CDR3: CASSLGREAFF; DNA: TGTGCCAGCAGCTTGGGCAGAGAAGCTTTCTTT
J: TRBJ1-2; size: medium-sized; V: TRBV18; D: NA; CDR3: CASSLQEQYGYTF; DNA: TGTGCCAGCTCCCTCCAGGAGCAGTATGGCTACACCTTC
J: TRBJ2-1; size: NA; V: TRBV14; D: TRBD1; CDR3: CASSRGGQGTYNEQFF; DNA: TGTGCCAGCAGCCGAGGAGGACAGGGAACCTACAATGAGCAGTTCTTC